Listed below are T cell receptor beta chains from one sample, sequenced in a study of CD8 T cells in Susac syndrome. TCRdb processed the immunoSEQ multiplex PCR reads anew with MiXCR; each CDR3 protein has one entry. The sample holds around 160,000 distinct CDR3 sequences, roughly 94% seen once. The sequenced material came from CD4+ T cells from PBMCs. Receptors originate from a human donor with multiple sclerosis. Both conserved end residues are part of each CDR3. Fields, in order: CDR3 DNA, CDR3 protein, CDR3 length, J gene, D gene, V gene, clone size. A D gene is named only where the DNA matches it firmly. For some rows the clone size is stated as once, few or many, or as a class when expanded; others skip it.

DNA: TGTGCCAGTAGTATCAGGGTTTGGACCGGGGAGCTGTTTTTT; CDR3: CASSIRVWTGELFF; length: 14; J: TRBJ2-2; D: .; V: TRBV19; size: .
DNA: TGTGCTAGTGCCGCCGCGGGAGAGAACACCGGGGAGCTGTTTTTT; CDR3: CASAAAGENTGELFF; length: 15; J: TRBJ2-2; D: TRBD2; V: TRBV12-5; size: .
DNA: TGTGCCAGCAGCTTTCCCAATGAGCAGTTCTTC; CDR3: CASSFPNEQFF; length: 11; J: TRBJ2-1; D: .; V: TRBV7-9; size: .
DNA: TGTGCCACCAGTGGATCGGGACTCAACACAGATACGCAGTATTTT; CDR3: CATSGSGLNTDTQYF; length: 15; J: TRBJ2-3; D: .; V: TRBV24-1; size: .
DNA: TGTGCCTGGGGACCTAACTATGGCTACACCTTC; CDR3: CAWGPNYGYTF; length: 11; J: TRBJ1-2; D: .; V: TRBV30; size: .
DNA: TGTGCCTGGAGTCCTTACCCGGGGTACACAGATACGCAGTATTTT; CDR3: CAWSPYPGYTDTQYF; length: 15; J: TRBJ2-3; D: .; V: TRBV30; size: .
DNA: TGTGCCAGCAGCTCGGGACTAGCGGGAGGAGATACGCAGTATTTT; CDR3: CASSSGLAGGDTQYF; length: 15; J: TRBJ2-3; D: TRBD2; V: TRBV5-4; size: .
DNA: TGTGCCAGCAGCTTAGTGGGGTGGCAGGGTTATCAAGAGACCCAGTACTTC; CDR3: CASSLVGWQGYQETQYF; length: 17; J: TRBJ2-5; D: .; V: TRBV7-2; size: .
DNA: TGTGCCAGCAGCCAAGTGGCGTTCTTAACCGGGGAGCTGTTTTTT; CDR3: CASSQVAFLTGELFF; length: 15; J: TRBJ2-2; D: .; V: TRBV3-1; size: .
DNA: TGCAGTGCTAGATTTAGCGGGCCCCCAAACGAGCAGTACTTC; CDR3: CSARFSGPPNEQYF; length: 14; J: TRBJ2-7; D: TRBD2; V: TRBV20-1; size: .
DNA: TGCAGTGCTAGAGCACGACCCGGGACAGCGAACACTGAAGCTTTCTTT; CDR3: CSARARPGTANTEAFF; length: 16; J: TRBJ1-1; D: TRBD1; V: TRBV20-1; size: .
DNA: TGTGCCAGCAGTTTCGACAGGGAAGTCGACGAGCAGTACTTC; CDR3: CASSFDREVDEQYF; length: 14; J: TRBJ2-7; D: TRBD1; V: TRBV6-5; size: .
DNA: TGTGCCAGCAGAACCGGGACGGTGTACGAGCAGTACTTC; CDR3: CASRTGTVYEQYF; length: 13; J: TRBJ2-7; D: .; V: TRBV6-2/TRBV6-3; size: .
DNA: TGTGCCAGCAGCTTGGGAGCATTAAGGGGCTACGAGCAGTACTTC; CDR3: CASSLGALRGYEQYF; length: 15; J: TRBJ2-7; D: .; V: TRBV7-2; size: .
DNA: TGTGCCACCAGCCGCGATAGAACCTACGAGCAGTACTTC; CDR3: CATSRDRTYEQYF; length: 13; J: TRBJ2-7; D: .; V: TRBV15; size: .
DNA: TGTGCCTGGAGTCCCCGGGACAGCTACGAGCAGTACTTC; CDR3: CAWSPRDSYEQYF; length: 13; J: TRBJ2-7; D: TRBD1; V: TRBV30; size: few
DNA: TGTGCCAGCAGTTACTCGGGAAAATTAAACACCGGGGAGCTGTTTTTT; CDR3: CASSYSGKLNTGELFF; length: 16; J: TRBJ2-2; D: .; V: TRBV6-2/TRBV6-3; size: once
DNA: TGCAGCGTTGTACAGAGAACGGCTTTCTTT; CDR3: CSVVQRTAFF; length: 10; J: TRBJ1-1; D: .; V: TRBV29-1; size: .
DNA: TGCAGCGTTGAAACAGACTCAGATACGCAGTATTTT; CDR3: CSVETDSDTQYF; length: 12; J: TRBJ2-3; D: .; V: TRBV29-1; size: .
DNA: TGCGCCAGCAGCTTTATTGCCGGGGAGCTGTTTTTT; CDR3: CASSFIAGELFF; length: 12; J: TRBJ2-2; D: .; V: TRBV5-1; size: .
DNA: TGTGCCAGTCTCACCGAACGCTCCTACGAGCAGTACTTC; CDR3: CASLTERSYEQYF; length: 13; J: TRBJ2-7; D: .; V: TRBV2; size: .
DNA: TGTGCCATCAGCCTAGGGGGGACAGGCGACTACGAGCAGTACTTC; CDR3: CAISLGGTGDYEQYF; length: 15; J: TRBJ2-7; D: TRBD1; V: TRBV10-3; size: once
DNA: TGTGCCAGCAGTCTGCGGGAAGGTCTGATAGAGACCCAGTACTTC; CDR3: CASSLREGLIETQYF; length: 15; J: TRBJ2-5; D: .; V: TRBV27; size: .
DNA: TGTGCCAGCCGGGGCTCTGGGGAGCAGTACTTC; CDR3: CASRGSGEQYF; length: 11; J: TRBJ2-7; D: .; V: TRBV3-1; size: .
DNA: TGCGCCAGCAGCCAAGACTATTCCGGGACAGGGAAGACCCAGTACTTC; CDR3: CASSQDYSGTGKTQYF; length: 16; J: TRBJ2-5; D: TRBD1; V: TRBV4-3; size: .
DNA: TGTGCCTGGAGTGTCAGCGGTTACTACGAGCAGTACTTC; CDR3: CAWSVSGYYEQYF; length: 13; J: TRBJ2-7; D: .; V: TRBV30; size: .
DNA: TGTGCCAGCAGTTTGTATAGCGAAGCCAAAAACATTCAGTACTTC; CDR3: CASSLYSEAKNIQYF; length: 15; J: TRBJ2-4; D: .; V: TRBV27; size: .
DNA: TGCGCCAGCGGCGGGGTCGGCTATGGCTACACCTTC; CDR3: CASGGVGYGYTF; length: 12; J: TRBJ1-2; D: .; V: TRBV5-1; size: .
DNA: TGTGCCAGTAGTCGTGGTTTAGAAGAGACCCAGTACTTC; CDR3: CASSRGLEETQYF; length: 13; J: TRBJ2-5; D: .; V: TRBV19; size: .
DNA: TGTGCCAGCAGTTGGGGGAGCAATTTGAACACTGAAGCTTTCTTT; CDR3: CASSWGSNLNTEAFF; length: 15; J: TRBJ1-1; D: .; V: TRBV28; size: .
DNA: TGTGCCTGGAGCCCTCCCGGGACAGGTATGCATCAGCCCCAGCATTTT; CDR3: CAWSPPGTGMHQPQHF; length: 16; J: TRBJ1-5; D: TRBD1; V: TRBV30; size: .